The source of this T cell receptor (beta chain) is a study of cytomegalovirus exposure and HLA in healthy donors (dated by TCRdb to about 2017). Regarding the complete study: An earlier analysis of 550 to 700 of the donors reported about 250 Gb of sequence data and 117 million unique TCR beta sequences from 150 million to 200 million T cells. Using immunosequencing, the study profiled T cell repertoires from about 650 subjects and related those repertoires to cytomegalovirus serostatus. Along with the approximately 670-subject first cohort, a separate validation cohort of over a hundred different subjects was used. Donor age, sex, ethnicity and CMV serostatus were compiled alongside the repertoire data. Of the 300 to 500 genotyped donors, over 80% were placed in the genetic ancestry cluster associated with self-reported Caucasian donors. About 300 gigabases of sequencing data and around 87 million unique TCR sequences were included in an early release covering roughly 600 HLA-typed donors. A later analysis re-analyzed previously published TCR beta repertoires from about 600 donors and added high-resolution HLA genotyping to study TCR occurrence patterns. Typing coverage varied by locus: roughly 620-640 donors for A, B, C, DRB1 and DQB1; 500 to 550 for DQA1; more than 600 for DPA1; 450 to 480 for DPB1. Rather than using new phenotypic data, the later analysis identified candidate immune exposures from TCR beta sequences and from how often those sequences occurred across donors. In a later genetic analysis, genome-wide SNP genotypes for about 55% of the 666 donors were used, and that subset was treated as a discovery cohort. The aim of the study was to test whether cataloging public T cell receptors could identify signatures of past pathogen exposure. Five DR-DQ haplotypes were handled as single units for association and clustering because linkage in the cohort was strong. Class I and class II HLA loci were covered by the typing at four-digit resolution. To decide whether each TCR beta V gene segment behaved as functional or pseudogenic, an earlier analysis of approximately 620 of the donors relied on high-throughput TCR beta sequencing. Every repertoire in the discovery cohort had been generated on one and the same sequencing platform. The study combined high-throughput TCR immunosequencing, statistical association of individual TCRs with disease status, and machine learning to predict cytomegalovirus infection status. On average, roughly 250,000 unique TCR beta nucleotide sequences were sequenced per donor among about 400 genotyped donors of the cohort, with 15% to 20% of those sequences being non-productive. Study-wide conclusions, independent of this receptor: In an earlier analysis of roughly 500 of the donors, most TCR beta V segments appeared in productive rearrangements about 87% or about 30% of the time, broadly matching IMGT annotations. A further reported finding was that TCR beta sequences accurately predicted the HLA-A and HLA-B alleles for most subjects in the first cohort. Because counts were too low, seventeen rarely observed V segments, including chromosome 9 orphons, were excluded from the earlier analysis of 587 of the donors. It was suggested by the authors that the approach could potentially be generalized to other disease states and immunological phenotypes. Cytomegalovirus status was reported to be diagnosed by the classifier with high specificity and sensitivity in both the original and validation cohorts. The sequencing pipeline was judged likely to have produced a cluster of highly shared sequence variants as a technical artifact. This cohort had only TCR beta chains sequenced, and the lack of alpha or paired-chain data limited which features could be detected. A later analysis found that HLA-associated TCR beta chains were more clonally expanded and had lower generation probabilities than equally common non-associated chains. According to a later analysis, parvovirus B19, influenza, CMV and Epstein-Barr virus appeared linked to several top co-occurrence clusters. According to a later genetic analysis, donors in an Asian-associated ancestry cluster had fewer N-insertions in productive TCRs than the roughly 670-donor mean. A later genetic analysis associated a missense DCLRE1C variant with V-gene and J-gene trimming of TCR beta chains, and an independent cohort replicated the association. When HLA alleles, especially DR and DQ, strongly co-occurred, TCR associations were difficult to assign to individual alleles. Most CMV-associated TCR beta chains appeared to be HLA-restricted in a later analysis, and the HLA associations seemed to be driven largely by CMV exposure. Because some donors lacked HLA typing at each locus, the association tests relied only on the typed subset. While some public TCRs were present in many individuals, most TCR sequences turned up only very rarely across donors. Linkage disequilibrium might explain the correlated functional status among segregating V segments, but an unknown experimental factor could not be excluded. In a later analysis, the rate of TCR association differed among HLA loci, with DRB1 alleles having the most associated TCRs and HLA-C alleles having the fewest. Three of the identified cytomegalovirus-associated TCR beta chains were confirmed in vitro to be specific for cytomegalovirus antigens. For the cohort, immune exposure information was limited to CMV serostatus. Specific HLA alleles were associated with some 15,000 TCR beta sequences at a false discovery rate of 0.05 in a later analysis. In the study, around 150 TCR beta chains were listed as associated with cytomegalovirus. Presence/absence analyses assumed roughly uniform sequencing depth across donors, an assumption that may not hold.

The table lists this clone with a count of one. No antigen is known for it. Base qualities were left out, and no much larger clone turns up one base away. In total, over 600 healthy bone marrow donors made up the cohort. All cohort members were sampled while nominally healthy, although unrecorded immune exposures were likely present. The donor was CMV seropositive and belonged to the group of 250 to 300 seropositive cohort members. Every donor gave a peripheral blood sample, and the peripheral blood mononuclear cells from that sample were used for TCR beta sequencing. Genomic DNA extraction from the blood cell samples was performed with the Qiagen DNeasy Blood Extraction Kit. Library prep was done by the immunoSEQ multiplex PCR assay. For the multiplex PCR, a mixture combining 60 forward primers for TCR Vbeta segments and 13 reverse primers for TCR Jbeta segments was used. A multiplex PCR assay on genomic DNA amplified the CDR3 region of rearranged TCR beta genes. The Illumina HiSeq System was used to sequence the amplified TCR beta libraries as 87-base-pair reads. Processing in the source paper ran as follows. Across the 700 or so repertoires, a later analysis counted about 81 million unique TCR beta chains, approximately 12 million of which were shared by at least two donors. Raw reads were error-corrected and collapsed into unique sequences by a nearest-neighbor algorithm in which closely related sequences were merged to remove PCR and sequencing errors. Alignment of CDR3 sequences to IMGT reference sequences was used to assign V, D and J gene segments. For a sequence to be retained, a match of at least six nucleotides was required to both a V gene segment and a J gene segment. Rearrangements were called productive when the CDR3 lacked stop codons and stayed in frame with V and J; all others were non-productive. CDR3 was defined by IMGT convention, running from the second conserved V-encoded cysteine to the conserved J-encoded phenylalanine. The earlier analysis of approximately 590 of the donors excluded any sequence lacking an unambiguous match to a single V gene segment. An earlier analysis of approximately 590 of the donors classified V segments as functional when productive rearrangements were above 56.7% and as segregating when the standard deviation between donors was above 5%. To diagnose cytomegalovirus status from the catalog of TCR beta chain sequences, a statistical classification framework was built. A later analysis assigned V and J genes by comparing TCR nucleotide sequences with IMGT/GENE-DB human TR gene sequences. The TCRdist pipeline was used in a later analysis to assign CDR3 sequences and most-parsimonious VDJ recombination scenarios. A later analysis defined each TCR beta chain by its CDR3 amino acid sequence plus V-gene family, and excluded reads lacking a unique V-gene family. A later analysis removed 592 highly shared, low-generation-probability nucleotide sequences to deal with suspected cross-contamination and a sequencing artifact. A later analysis calculated a clonal expansion index for each public chain from normalized within-repertoire ranks of inferred template counts. A later analysis computed generation probabilities with a VDJ recombination model fitted to out-of-frame rearrangements, and checked the results against IGoR. Hypergeometric tests were used in a later analysis to score TCR-TCR, TCR-HLA and TCR-CMV co-occurrence, with a repertoire-size bias correction applied to the TCR pairs. A later analysis estimated false discovery rates by permuting HLA or CMV assignments 20 times. In a later analysis, co-occurring TCRs were grouped using DBSCAN, with TCRdist sequence similarity added in when clustering inside HLA-allele-positive subsets. Repertoires with fewer than 30,000 or more than 120,000 public chains were left out of co-occurrence clustering, as were five repertoires with anomalous nucleotide sharing. In its TCRdb copy, this immuneACCESS table keeps in-frame sequences only and misses some clones. Where compared with another copy, unresolved V genes explain less than half of these, and the others have no known cause. V and J calls and clone size are copied from that table; D and trimming were computed from the DNA. For this sample the table gives around 180,000 clones, of which about 79% were detected only once. The biggest ten clones account for approximately 1.2% of the sample.

The sample consisted of PBMCs. The origin of this receptor is a girl aged 2 to 9 in good health and CMV-seropositive.

The CDR3 sequence is CASSPLFLQGPTDTQYF. The sequenced DNA: TGTGCCAGCAGTCCCCTCTTCCTCCAGGGTCCGACAGATACGCAGTATTTT. The chain was built from TRBV27 and TRBJ2-3; a tentative D match to TRBD1 spans 5 bases. The CDR3 covers 17 residues, taking in both the cysteine and the phenylalanine. Just CDR3 DNA is preserved here, 51 bases in frame from base 1. Based on the germline V gene (reference sequence), the CDR1 and CDR2 sequences are MNHEY and SMNVEV. V sheds 5 bases and J sheds 3 bases, leaving 21 bases between their ends.